The 18 T cell receptor beta chains below all came from one sample that was sequenced in a study of blood T cell repertoires in COVID-19. This table comes from immunoSEQ multiplex PCR, and its TCRdb copy is limited to in-frame clones, with some not included. This sample has around 380,000 clones; approximately 80% occur once, and the top ten carry 1.1%. Material: peripheral blood. The receptors were sampled from a human donor with acute or convalescent COVID-19. The donor label of this sample is uncertain.

The chain joins TRBV7-8 to TRBJ2-5; 13 nucleotides align to TRBD2. Trimming at V came to 5 bases and at J to 9 bases, leaving 9 bases not matched to a gene. CDR3 length equals 15 residues. Per the germline V gene, CDR1 is SGHVS and CDR2 is FQNEAQ. The DNA for the CDR3 is TGTGCCAGCAGCCCGGAACTAGCGGGGGGGCACGCCCAGTACTTC. Translation gives CASSPELAGGHAQYF.

The V call is TRBV19, the J call TRBJ2-4; 8 bases align to TRBD1. Trimming removed 6 bases from V and 1 base from J; junction bases left unmatched: 8. The germline V gene has CDR1 LNHDA and CDR2 SQIVND (reference sequence). The CDR3 covers 16 residues. The CDR3 sequence is CASRPTGGMAKNIQYF. In DNA form, the CDR3 reads TGTGCCAGTAGGCCCACAGGGGGAATGGCCAAAAACATTCAGTACTTC.

This chain joins TRBV28 and TRBJ1-1, with TRBD1 as a possible D gene (5 bases). With 5 bases removed from V and 6 bases from J, the gap between germline ends came to 13 bases. Looked up from germline, CDR1 is MDHEN and CDR2 is SYDVKM. The CDR3 covers 13 residues. CDR3 region: CASSLRTPPEAFF. In nucleotides, the CDR3 is TGTGCCAGCAGTCTAAGGACACCTCCTGAAGCTTTCTTT.

This chain joins TRBV6-5 and TRBJ1-1, with TRBD1 matching over 8 bases. The V gene's germline CDR1 is MNHEY and CDR2 SVGAGI. After removal of 7 bases from V and 1 base from J, the junction contained 8 bases not matched to a gene. The CDR3 has 15 amino acids. CDR3 residues: CASIPDRGPNTEAFF. The CDR3, as DNA: TGTGCCAGCATTCCTGACAGGGGACCGAACACTGAAGCTTTCTTT.

The chain combines TRBV19 with TRBJ1-1, with D uncertain. V was clipped by 3 bases and J by 1 base, with 6 bases between them. This CDR3 has 13 residues. Looked up from germline, CDR1 is LNHDA and CDR2 is SQIVND (reference sequence). The CDR3 loop reads CASSIQENTEAFF. The CDR3, as DNA: TGTGCCAGTAGTATTCAGGAGAACACTGAAGCTTTCTTT.

The chain carries TRBV7-9 and TRBJ2-1; TRBD2 matches 8 bases. V trimming: 5 bases; J trimming: 4 bases; junction bases outside the gene matches: 13. The germline CDR1 and CDR2 sequences are SEHNR and FQNEAQ (reference sequence). The CDR3 loop spans 17 amino acids. DNA of the CDR3: TGTGCCAGCAGCAAACGAGGGCGGGAGCGGGGGTACAATGAGCAGTTCTTC. Translated: CASSKRGRERGYNEQFF.

This clone was picked up a small number of times. The rearrangement joins TRBV19 to TRBJ2-3; 7 bases fit TRBD2. The CDR3 contains 14 residues. The V segment lost 4 bases and the J segment 3 bases; nucleotides outside the gene matches: 4. CDR1 and CDR2 from the germline V gene are LNHDA and SQIVND (reference sequence). The CDR3 protein is CASSRGGRTDTQYF. The CDR3 DNA is TGTGCCAGTAGTAGAGGCGGGAGAACAGATACGCAGTATTTT.

The genes are TRBV6-1 and TRBJ1-2, with a weak D call TRBD1 (5 bases). Germline assignment: CDR1 MNHNS and CDR2 SASEGT. This CDR3 is built from 15 residues. V was pared by 1 base and J by 4 bases, with 13 bases between. The DNA of the CDR3 is TGTGCCAGCAGTGAAGACCCAGGGTCCGTCTATGGCTACACCTTC. Its translation is CASSEDPGSVYGYTF.

The V and J genes are TRBV19 and TRBJ2-7; the match to TRBD2 covers 14 bases. With V trimmed by 2 bases and J by 3 bases, 15 bases remained unmatched. The CDR3 runs to 20 residues. Looked up from germline, CDR1 is LNHDA and CDR2 is SQIVND (reference sequence). The CDR3 protein is CASSIHHAGTSGSAFYEQYF. The CDR3 DNA sequence: TGTGCCAGTAGTATACACCACGCGGGGACTAGCGGGAGTGCTTTCTACGAGCAGTACTTC.

The chain joins TRBV2 to TRBJ2-5, with 10 bases lining up with TRBD2. Germline V gene sequence: CDR1 SNHLY, CDR2 FYNNEI. This CDR3 contains 14 residues. The junction had 7 bases not matched to a gene; V was cut back by 7 bases and J by 5 bases. DNA of the CDR3: TGTGCCAGCACGGGACTAGCGTTGTTGGAGACCCAGTACTTC. This sequence encodes CASTGLALLETQYF. Full variable domain (rest looked up from reference TRBV2 and TRBJ2-5): EPEVTQTPSHQVTQMGQEVILRCVPISNHLYFYWYRQILGQKVEFLVSFYNNEISEKSEIFDDQFSVERPDGSNFTLKIRSTKLEDSAMYFCASTGLALLETQYFGPGTRLLVL.

The chain couples TRBV7-6 to TRBJ1-5; 8 nucleotides align to TRBD1. The germline CDR1 and CDR2 sequences are SGHVS and FNYEAQ. J gave up 3 bases and V 5 bases, and 12 bases lay outside the gene matches. The CDR3 is 17 amino acids. CDR3 nucleotide sequence: TGTGCCAGCAGCCCTGGGCGGGGGACAGGCCCCAATCAGCCCCAGCATTTT. It codes for CASSPGRGTGPNQPQHF.

This clone turned up a few times. This rearrangement joins TRBV5-1 to TRBJ2-1; TRBD2 aligns across 9 bases. V shed 3 bases and J 5 bases; nucleotides not matched to a gene: 3. CDR3 length: 14 residues. CDR1 and CDR2 from the germline V gene are SGHRS and YFSETQ. The CDR3 nucleotides read TGCGCCAGCAGCTCCCGGACTAGCGACAATGAGCAGTTCTTC. Protein sequence: CASSSRTSDNEQFF.

The chain links TRBV7-6 to TRBJ2-1; 8 bases are a match to TRBD2. J lost 4 bases, V lost 0 bases, and 11 bases had no gene match. CDR1 is SGHVS, CDR2 FNYEAQ, per germline. The CDR3 has 18 residues. Written as DNA, the CDR3 is TGTGCCAGCAGCTTAGCGTCTGGCCTAGCGGGCAGTTACAATGAGCAGTTCTTC. Translating gives CASSLASGLAGSYNEQFF.

The chain uses TRBV6-5 and TRBJ1-1, with 7 bases identical to TRBD1. In germline, CDR1 is MNHEY, CDR2 SVGAGI. This CDR3 comprises 14 residues. V was clipped by 5 bases and J by 5 bases; unmatched bases: 8. The CDR3 region is CASSPPDRRTEAFF. DNA for the CDR3: TGTGCCAGCAGTCCGCCGGACAGGCGAACTGAAGCTTTCTTT.

The chain uses TRBV6-5 and TRBJ1-3; D is perhaps TRBD1 (5 bases). V was shortened by 7 bases and J by 0 bases, with 10 bases between the two germline ends. CDR3 size: 14 residues. Germline CDR1 and CDR2: MNHEY and SVGAGI. The chain's CDR3 is CASILDNSGNTIYF. CDR3 bases: TGTGCCAGCATCTTGGACAACTCTGGAAACACCATATATTTT.

The rearrangement links TRBV10-3 to TRBJ2-3; TRBD2 is a possible D gene (5 bases). Looked up from germline, CDR1 is ENHRY and CDR2 is SYGVKD. There are 15 residues in the CDR3. V lost 2 bases and J 1 base, leaving 10 bases between the germline ends. This chain's CDR3 is CAISEGGGGTDTQYF. The CDR3 coding sequence is TGTGCCATCAGTGAGGGTGGAGGAGGCACAGATACGCAGTATTTT.

The table lists this clone with a few counts. The chain has TRBV15 and TRBJ2-5; 9 nucleotides match TRBD2. With V trimmed by 3 bases and J by 7 bases, 9 bases remained unmatched. The CDR3 loop spans 15 amino acids. Looked up from germline, CDR1 is LNHNV and CDR2 is YYDKDF (reference sequence). In nucleotides, the CDR3 is TGTGCCACCAGCAGGCCAAGCGGGAGGCTGGGGACCCAGTACTTC. It yields the protein CATSRPSGRLGTQYF.

V is TRBV5-1 and J is TRBJ1-1, with 9 nucleotides matching TRBD1. The CDR3 length is 16 residues. Germline values: CDR1 SGHRS, CDR2 YFSETQ. V lost 6 bases to trimming and J lost 0 bases; unmatched junction nucleotides: 9. The CDR3 is CASTFGQGLMNTEAFF. Here the CDR3 DNA reads TGCGCCAGCACCTTTGGACAGGGGTTGATGAACACTGAAGCTTTCTTT.